Ten or more counts support the clone carrying this T cell receptor (beta chain). Graves' hyperthyroidism was deemed stable absent ophthalmopathy progression within 18 months. Each patient was aged 18 to 65 and had newly diagnosed hyperthyroidism of under 2 months' duration. Not enrolled were patients with uncontrolled infection, other autoimmune disease, pregnancy or lactation. Template material for amplifying TCR beta CDR3 regions consisted of RNA transcripts. The study used the HTBI primer set for a first-round RT-PCR of the TCR CDR3. TCRdb used MiXCR to reprocess the multiplex PCR reads, holding one entry per CDR3 protein. The profile covers approximately 560,000 distinct CDR3 sequences, with approximately 14% appearing a single time and approximately 7.4% taken by the ten largest. The record originates from a study of T cells in Graves' hyperthyroidism and ophthalmopathy. This CDR3 has 14 amino acids. The germline CDR1 and CDR2 sequences are MDHEN and SYDVKM. Trimming shortened V by 8 bases and J by 6 bases, and 16 bases separated the two germline ends.

V and J are TRBV28 and TRBJ2-2; D unresolved. This sequence originates from a woman under 40 with Graves' hyperthyroidism. The sequenced sample consisted of blood. The CDR3 DNA reads as TGTGCCAGCCCTCCCAGTAGAGTATCCGGGGAGCTGTTTTTT. Translated: CASPPSRVSGELFF.